This T cell receptor (beta chain) was recorded in a study of OX40 agonist ivuxolimab in advanced cancers. Per the germline V gene, CDR1 is MRHNA and CDR2 is SNTAGT. The ends were cut back, 2 bases at V and 3 bases at J, with 14 bases in the middle. The CDR3 runs to 16 residues. Produced via immunoSEQ multiplex PCR; TCRdb's table is partial and in-frame only. The table includes tens of thousands of clones, roughly 80% detected once. Samples were taken at baseline and on day 1 of cycles 4 and 7. This TCR derives from an adult with an advanced solid tumor such as melanoma, head and neck, liver or kidney cancer. Sample: CD4+ or CD8+ T cells sorted from blood, taken in a trial of the OX40 agonist ivuxolimab. J is TRBJ1-5 and V is TRBV6-4, with D possibly TRBD1 on 6 matching bases. CDR3 loop: CASSDRKRTVNQPQHF. CDR3 bases: TGTGCCAGCAGTGACCGCAAGCGGACAGTCAATCAGCCCCAGCATTTT.